The 23 T cell receptor beta chains presented below share a single source sample, sequenced in a study of shared clonotypes between healthy human individuals. The protocol was immunoSEQ multiplex PCR, while the TCRdb copy is restricted to in-frame clones and leaves out a portion. Of fewer than 2.5 million clones in the sample, 93% are singletons; the top ten hold about 0.39%. The sequencing sample was made of naive CD4+ T cells from PBMCs. Subset defined: CD45RA+ positively selected. The receptors stem from a man aged 18 to 35 in good health. Some clones in this sample may be carry-over from other donors' samples.

The CDR3 DNA is TGTGCCAGCGCCCGACAGGGGCTCGGGTACGAGCAGTACTTC. Residues: CASARQGLGYEQYF. The chain carries TRBV27 and TRBJ2-7, with 8 bases fitting TRBD1. Germline trimming cut 8 bases from V and 4 bases from J; bases unmatched to any gene: 10. CDR1 is MNHEY, CDR2 SMNVEV, per germline (reference sequence). The CDR3 extends over 14 amino acids.

The V gene is TRBV6-4, the J gene TRBJ2-6; tentatively, D is TRBD1 (6 bases). V gave up 6 bases and J gave up 4 bases, with 13 bases separating them. Germline CDR1 reads MRHNA; CDR2 reads SNTAGT. The CDR3 extends over 15 amino acids. The CDR3 DNA reads as TGTGCCAGCAGCGCCGGACAGCCAGGGGCCAACGTCCTGACTTTC. Amino acid sequence: CASSAGQPGANVLTF.

V gene TRBV6-5 combines with J gene TRBJ2-7, with D uncertain. This CDR3 is 13 amino acids long. V was pared by 5 bases and J by 6 bases, with 14 bases between. The V gene's germline CDR1 is MNHEY and CDR2 SVGAGI. CDR3 coding DNA: TGTGCCAGCAGTATCGCTAGTAGGTTCGAGCAGTACTTC. It specifies CASSIASRFEQYF.

The rearrangement links TRBV29-1 to TRBJ2-7; no reliable D call. Trimming shortened V by 4 bases and J by 7 bases, and 23 bases separated the two germline ends. The CDR3 length is 15 residues. Germline assignment: CDR1 SQVTM and CDR2 ANQGSEA. Here the CDR3 DNA reads TGCAGCGTTGGGGCCAGGCTTGGGTTCTCCGGTGAGCAGTACTTC. It specifies CSVGARLGFSGEQYF.

This clone was recorded once. The chain has TRBV7-9 and TRBJ2-3; D not certain. Trimming shortened V by 1 base and J by 0 bases, and 5 bases separated the two germline ends. The CDR3 covers 14 residues. The V gene's germline CDR1 is SEHNR and CDR2 FQNEAQ (reference sequence). CDR3 DNA sequence: TGTGCCAGCAGCTTAGGCATAAGCACAGATACGCAGTATTTT. It yields the protein CASSLGISTDTQYF.

The J gene is TRBJ2-7, the V gene TRBV5-1; possibly TRBD1 or TRBD2 for D (5 bases each). The CDR3 runs to 18 residues. The V end lost 1 base, the J end lost 0 bases, and 20 bases lay between the germline ends. CDR1 is SGHRS and CDR2 is YFSETQ in the germline V gene. The CDR3 region is CASSLWGPAGPVSYEQYF. CDR3 DNA: TGCGCCAGCAGCTTGTGGGGACCGGCGGGCCCCGTCTCCTACGAGCAGTACTTC.

This clone was detected once. The chain is built from TRBV21-1 and TRBJ1-5; TRBD1, as called in the table, went unchecked against the DNA. TRBV21-1 is annotated as a pseudogene. This CDR3 region has 16 residues. CDR3 region: CARLLTGTANNQPQHF. The CDR3 nucleotides are TGTGCCCGACTCCTAACCGGGACAGCTAACAATCAGCCCCAGCATTTT.

This clone was observed once. The rearrangement uses TRBV5-1 and TRBJ2-2; D call uncertain. From germline, CDR1 is SGHRS and CDR2 YFSETQ. The CDR3 runs 14 residues. The V end was cut by 0 bases, the J end by 1 base, with 4 bases between. Here the CDR3 reads CASSLVENTGELFF. The CDR3 nucleotides are TGCGCCAGCAGCTTGGTTGAGAACACCGGGGAGCTGTTTTTT.

With respect to this clone: The sample has other DNA sequences that encode this CDR3 too. The V gene is TRBV5-1, the J gene TRBJ2-2, with TRBD2 matching over 11 bases. CDR3 size: 16 residues. J gave up 1 base and V 4 bases, and 3 bases lay outside the gene matches. From germline, CDR1 is SGHRS and CDR2 YFSETQ. The CDR3, as DNA: TGCGCCAGCAGCGCCGGGACTAGCGGGAACACCGGGGAGCTGTTTTTT. Amino acid sequence: CASSAGTSGNTGELFF.

In the case of this clone: This specimen includes other DNA sequences encoding the same CDR3. This chain uses TRBV27 with TRBJ2-3; TRBD2 matches 12 bases. V was pared by 5 bases and J by 2 bases, with 2 bases of the junction left unmatched. This CDR3 comprises 15 residues. Germline V CDR1 and CDR2: MNHEY, SMNVEV (reference sequence). DNA for the CDR3: TGTGCCAGCAGTCGACTAGCGGGAGTCACAGATACGCAGTATTTT. This sequence encodes CASSRLAGVTDTQYF.

This clone was found once. The CDR3 nucleotides are TGTGCCAGCAGCTTCAACCGGGACCCCGCCTCCGGCTACACCTTC. This encodes CASSFNRDPASGYTF. V is TRBV6-5 and J is TRBJ1-2; a weak D match, TRBD1 (5 bases). Germline-derived CDR1 and CDR2 are MNHEY and SVGAGI. This CDR3 is built from 15 residues. V lost 6 bases, J lost 8 bases, and 22 bases lay in between.

The chain employs TRBV2 and TRBJ1-4; TRBD1 matches at 8 bases. The V gene end was trimmed by 6 bases and the J gene end by 2 bases; junction bases not matched to a gene: 11. The CDR3 extends over 17 amino acids. Germline CDR1 SNHLY, CDR2 FYNNEI. CDR3 in DNA: TGTGCCAGCAGCAAAGGGGGCAGGGGGCGGACTAATGAAAAACTGTTTTTT. Translating gives CASSKGGRGRTNEKLFF.

CDR3 amino acids: CASSVFPTGNGYTF. In DNA form, the CDR3 reads TGTGCCAGCAGCGTATTCCCGACAGGGAATGGCTACACCTTC. The genes are TRBV9 and TRBJ1-2; the match to TRBD1 covers 7 bases. The length of the CDR3 is 14 residues. Germline loops: CDR1 SGDLS, CDR2 YYNGEE. V shed 1 base, J shed 6 bases, and the junction held 6 bases outside the gene matches.

Turning to this clone: Other DNA sequences in this sample translate to the same CDR3. J is TRBJ2-1 and V is TRBV7-2, with D perhaps being TRBD1 or TRBD2 (5 bases each). The CDR3 loop spans 14 amino acids. CDR1 and CDR2 (germline): SGHTA, FQGNSA. Trimming took 0 bases from V and 4 from J, leaving 7 bases between them. The CDR3 sequence: CASSLAGVYNEQFF. The CDR3 DNA is TGTGCCAGCAGCTTAGCGGGGGTGTACAATGAGCAGTTCTTC.

A remark on this clone: Compared with germline, one end of the junction differs, possibly owing to a read error. The chain's CDR3 is CASSLGDRVNTEAFF. The CDR3 bases are TGTGCCAGCAGCTTAGGGGACAGGGTGAATACTGAAGCTTTCTTT. This chain links TRBV7-9 with TRBJ1-1; 9 bases match TRBD1. This CDR3 region has 15 residues. Germline V gene data show CDR1 as SEHNR and CDR2 as FQNEAQ (reference sequence).

The gene calls are TRBV4-2 and TRBJ2-7; maybe TRBD1 (6 bases). Trimming took 0 bases from V and 3 from J, leaving 24 bases between them. Germline CDR1 is LGHNA and CDR2 is YNFKEQ. The CDR3 totals 19 residues. The CDR3 DNA sequence: TGTGCCAGCAGCCAAGAGGGGGCGCGAATGTTTGTGAAGGGCTACGAGCAGTACTTC. It codes for CASSQEGARMFVKGYEQYF.

This chain links TRBV6-1 with TRBJ1-5; 8 nucleotides line up with TRBD1. Trimming cost V 5 bases and J 5 bases; bases outside gene matches: 2. The CDR3 totals 13 residues. Germline V gene sequence: CDR1 MNHNS, CDR2 SASEGT. CDR3 nucleotide sequence: TGTGCCAGCAGTAAGGACAGGGATCAGCCCCAGCATTTT. It is translated as CASSKDRDQPQHF.

J is TRBJ2-6 and V is TRBV19; TRBD2 is a possible D gene (5 bases). The V gene's germline CDR1 is LNHDA and CDR2 SQIVND (reference sequence). V was pared by 7 bases and J by 0 bases, with 19 bases between. This CDR3 region has 18 residues. CDR3 residues: CASKWRSAVSSGANVLTF. In nucleotides, the CDR3 is TGTGCCAGTAAGTGGAGGTCAGCCGTTAGCTCTGGGGCCAACGTCCTGACTTTC. Complete variable domain (other parts from reference TRBV19 and TRBJ2-6): DGGITQSPKYLFRKEGQNVTLSCEQNLNHDAMYWYRQDPGQGLRLIYYSQIVNDFQKGDIAEGYSVSREKKESFPLTVTSAQKNPTAFYLCASKWRSAVSSGANVLTFGAGSRLTVL.

V and J are TRBV28 and TRBJ1-5; D call uncertain. The germline gives CDR1 MDHEN, CDR2 SYDVKM. V lost 1 base to trimming and J lost 6 bases, with 19 bases between them. The CDR3 sequence is 17 residues long. DNA for the CDR3: TGTGCCAGCAGTTTATTTGGTGTGAGGGATTGGGGTCAGCCCCAGCATTTT. It is translated as CASSLFGVRDWGQPQHF.

This rearrangement joins TRBV7-9 to TRBJ1-5; TRBD1 matches 8 bases. The length of the CDR3 is 15 residues. In germline, CDR1 is SEHNR, CDR2 FQNEAQ (reference sequence). The junction had 7 bases not matched to a gene; V was cut back by 5 bases and J by 4 bases. CDR3 sequence: CASSAGQGGNQPQHF. The CDR3 region has the DNA TGTGCCAGCAGCGCCGGACAGGGTGGAAATCAGCCCCAGCATTTT.

The chain has TRBV30 and TRBJ2-1, with 8 bases lining up with TRBD2. The CDR3 length is 16 residues. J was trimmed by 2 bases and V by 0 bases; bases with no gene match: 6. Germline V CDR1 and CDR2: GTSNPN, SVGIG (reference sequence). DNA of the CDR3: TGTGCCTGGAGTGTAGTAGTAGCGGGACCCTACAATGAGCAGTTCTTC. It encodes CAWSVVVAGPYNEQFF. Supplemented by reference TRBV30 and TRBJ2-1, the full variable domain reads SQTIHQWPATLVQPVGSPLSLECTVEGTSNPNLYWYRQAAGRGLQLLFYSVGIGQISSEVPQNLSASRPQDRQFILSSKKLLLSDSGFYLCAWSVVVAGPYNEQFFGPGTRLTVL.

This clone was observed a single time. Written as DNA, the CDR3 is TGTGCCAGCAGCCCTGGGGGGGGACAGGGCTATGGCTACACCTTC. Its protein is CASSPGGGQGYGYTF. V is TRBV7-2 and J is TRBJ1-2; 9 nucleotides line up with TRBD1. Germline loops: CDR1 SGHTA, CDR2 FQGNSA. CDR3 length equals 15 residues. Germline trimming cut 5 bases from V and 4 bases from J; bases unmatched to any gene: 8.

The chain joins TRBV1 to TRBJ2-6; the table's TRBD1 call for D was not verified on the DNA. TRBV1 is a pseudogene. This CDR3 has 16 residues. CDR3 bases: TGCACCAGCAGCCGAGGACAGGGTGCTGGGGCCAACGTCCTGACTTTC. It specifies CTSSRGQGAGANVLTF.